Listed here are 29 T cell receptor beta chains from one sample, sequenced in a study of blood T cells in healthy people across ages. PCR was performed a second time for about 6 to 12 cycles using a sample-barcoded 5' primer and a J-beta primer mix. TCRdb reanalysed the 5' RACE reads using MiXCR and keeps one entry per CDR3 protein. The table shows hundreds of thousands of distinct CDR3 sequences, with approximately 30% occurring only once. Sequenced: blood. These receptors came from an elderly woman in good health.

This chain joins TRBV28 and TRBJ2-3; 7 bases agree with TRBD1. V was pared by 11 bases and J by 3 bases, with 14 bases of the junction left unmatched. This CDR3 spans 15 amino acids. Per the germline V gene, CDR1 is MDHEN and CDR2 is SYDVKM. The CDR3 nucleotides read TGTGCCTGTAGTGCCGACAGGGCATCGACAGATACGCAGTATTTT. It encodes CACSADRASTDTQYF.

The chain links TRBV9 to TRBJ1-1; D not resolved. Trimming took off 0 bases at V and 9 bases at J, with 9 bases between the two ends. Looked up from germline, CDR1 is SGDLS and CDR2 is YYNGEE. This CDR3 contains 12 residues. CDR3 sequence (DNA): TGTGCCAGCAGCGTAGGACATCTACAAGCTTTCTTT. This translates into CASSVGHLQAFF.

This clonotype showed up many times. The chain carries TRBV5-1 and TRBJ1-4; 7 nucleotides line up with TRBD1. The germline CDR1 and CDR2 sequences are SGHRS and YFSETQ. V was pared by 2 bases and J by 8 bases, with 6 bases of the junction left unmatched. The CDR3 totals 14 residues. The CDR3 loop reads CASSLQGRNEKLFF. CDR3 sequence (DNA): TGCGCCAGCAGCTTACAGGGGCGGAACGAAAAACTGTTTTTT.

To note about this clonotype: This may arise from a read error, as a much more abundant clone is one base away. The rearrangement uses TRBV11-3 and TRBJ2-1; D possibly uses TRBD1 or TRBD2 (6 bases each). The germline gives CDR1 SGHNT, CDR2 YENEEA. V lost 1 base, J lost 12 bases, and 16 bases lay in between. The CDR3 has 14 amino acids. CDR3 bases: TGTGCCAGCAGCTTAGGGAGGGGGACTGGCGTGCAGTTCTTC. It translates to CASSLGRGTGVQFF.

This clonotype was seen only a few times. The V gene is TRBV30, the J gene TRBJ2-6; D unclear. The V end was cut by 4 bases, the J end by 2 bases, with 3 bases between. There are 12 residues in the CDR3. Germline loops: CDR1 GTSNPN, CDR2 SVGIG (reference sequence). CDR3 sequence reads: CAWKPGANVLTF. CDR3 coding DNA: TGTGCCTGGAAACCTGGGGCCAACGTCCTGACTTTC. Full variable domain (outside the CDR3, taken from reference TRBV30 and TRBJ2-6): SQTIHQWPATLVQPVGSPLSLECTVEGTSNPNLYWYRQAAGRGLQLLFYSVGIGQISSEVPQNLSASRPQDRQFILSSKKLLLSDSGFYLCAWKPGANVLTFGAGSRLTVL.

Concerning this clonotype itself: A much bigger clone sits one base away, suggesting this may be a read error. The rearrangement uses TRBV24-1 and TRBJ2-6; tentative D call: TRBD1 (5 bases). The V end lost 4 bases, the J end lost 5 bases, and 8 bases lay between the germline ends. CDR3 length: 14 residues. Per germline, CDR1 KGHDR and CDR2 SFDVKD. CDR3 protein: CATSEGEWANVLTF. CDR3 coding DNA: TGTGCCACCAGTGAAGGGGAATGGGCCAACGTCCTGACTTTC.

The chain is built from TRBV30 and TRBJ1-4, with D possibly matching TRBD1 (5 bases). Trimming shortened V by 5 bases and J by 7 bases, and 14 bases separated the two germline ends. Germline V gene sequence: CDR1 GTSNPN, CDR2 SVGIG (reference sequence). The CDR3 totals 13 residues. The CDR3 bases are TGTGCCTGGCATGGGTCGAGGGGTGAAAAACTGTTTTTT. Translated, it gives CAWHGSRGEKLFF.

This clonotype was picked up many times. The chain uses TRBV12-3 or TRBV12-4 and TRBJ1-1; D not resolved. V lost 6 bases, J lost 0 bases, and 14 bases lay in between. The CDR3 extends over 15 amino acids. CDR3 region: CASRTPGRMNTEAFF. CDR3 in DNA: TGTGCCAGCAGAACTCCGGGGAGGATGAACACTGAAGCTTTCTTT.

This clonotype was observed many times. This sequence joins TRBV3-1 and TRBJ2-7, with D unclear. The CDR3 has 11 amino acids. Germline assignment: CDR1 LGHDT and CDR2 YNNKEL (reference sequence). V shed 4 bases and J shed 5 bases, with 6 bases lying between them. The CDR3 DNA is TGTGCCAGCAGCCTCCGCAACGAGCAGTACTTC. It is translated as CASSLRNEQYF.

This clonotype was counted ten times or more. This chain links TRBV12-3 or TRBV12-4 with TRBJ2-1, with 8 bases aligning to TRBD2. The ends lost 7 bases at V and 2 bases at J; junction bases unmatched: 7. CDR3 length: 15 amino acids. CDR3 DNA sequence: TGTGCCAGCATGGAACGGGGGGGACCCTACAATGAGCAGTTCTTC. It encodes CASMERGGPYNEQFF.

The CDR3 DNA reads TGTGCCAGCAGCTGGGTAGTTTGGGACACTGAAGCTTTCTTT. Translated: CASSWVVWDTEAFF. The chain couples TRBV5-5 to TRBJ1-1, with no clear D. V was trimmed by 3 bases and J by 3 bases, leaving 12 bases between them. The CDR3 consists of 14 residues. Germline loops: CDR1 SGHKS, CDR2 YYEKEE (reference sequence).

This clonotype showed up just once. The CDR3 spells CASSIGPGTDTQYF. The CDR3 DNA follows: TGTGCCAGCTCGATAGGTCCGGGCACAGATACGCAGTATTTT. The rearrangement links TRBV7-8 to TRBJ2-3; D uncertain. V shed 8 bases and J shed 1 base, with 13 bases lying between them. CDR1 SGHVS and CDR2 FQNEAQ come from the germline V gene. This CDR3 contains 14 residues.

The chain has TRBV3-1 and TRBJ2-5; the match to TRBD1 covers 9 bases. Germline CDR1 reads LGHDT; CDR2 reads YNNKEL (reference sequence). CDR3 length: 13 amino acids. CDR3 region: CTGSQGQGVTQYF. The CDR3 region has the DNA TGTACCGGCAGCCAGGGACAGGGTGTGACCCAGTACTTC.

This rearrangement joins TRBV2 to TRBJ1-1, with 7 nucleotides matching TRBD1. The trim removed 4 bases at V and 1 base at J, leaving 9 bases unmatched. The CDR3 runs to 16 residues. The germline V gene encodes CDR1 SNHLY and CDR2 FYNNEI. In DNA, the CDR3 is TGTGCCAGCAGTGGCCCCTCGGGGACAGAGAACACTGAAGCTTTCTTT. It encodes CASSGPSGTENTEAFF.

The chain links TRBV15 to TRBJ2-5; D ambiguous. Per germline, CDR1 LNHNV and CDR2 YYDKDF (reference sequence). The V end was cut by 0 bases, the J end by 2 bases, with 10 bases between. This CDR3 region has 15 residues. The CDR3 bases are TGTGCCACCAGCAGAGATTGGGCAGCTCAAGAGACCCAGTACTTC. Translation gives CATSRDWAAQETQYF.

The table lists this clonotype with many counts. V and J are TRBV18 and TRBJ1-6, with 7 bases fitting TRBD1. Germline CDR1 reads KGHSH; CDR2 reads LQKENI. J lost 9 bases, V lost 5 bases, and 13 bases had no gene match. The CDR3 sequence is 16 residues long. The CDR3 DNA follows: TGTGCCAGCTCATCTGCTAAACAGGGGATCGGTTCACCCCTCCACTTT. It encodes CASSSAKQGIGSPLHF.

The table lists this clonotype with many counts. This chain joins TRBV5-1 and TRBJ2-4; 12 bases agree with TRBD2. The CDR3 spans 16 residues. With V trimmed by 3 bases and J by 10 bases, 11 bases remained unmatched. Looked up from germline, CDR1 is SGHRS and CDR2 is YFSETQ. This CDR3 reads CASSSATSGGSSIQYF. CDR3 nucleotide sequence: TGCGCCAGCAGCTCCGCCACTAGCGGGGGGTCTTCTATTCAGTACTTC.

For this clonotype: Being one base from a much bigger clone, this may be a read error. The chain is built from TRBV11-2 and TRBJ2-5, with a tentative D call TRBD2 (5 bases). The CDR3 spans 15 residues. Germline V gene lookup returns CDR1 SGHAT and CDR2 FQNNGV. CDR3 nucleotide sequence: TGTGCCTGCAGCCCTGGCAGCCGGGGTCAAGAGACCCAGTACTTC. Translation: CACSPGSRGQETQYF.

In its sample, this clonotype was seen many times. The chain combines TRBV12-3 or TRBV12-4 with TRBJ1-2; 7 bases align to TRBD1. This CDR3 region has 13 residues. Losses at the gene ends were 3 bases for V and 8 bases for J; bases not matched to a gene: 6. CDR3 protein: CASSLRQGGGYTF. As DNA, the CDR3 is TGTGCCAGCAGTTTGAGACAGGGAGGCGGCTACACCTTC.

About this clonotype itself: This sequence may be a read error, since a much larger clone differs from it by one base. This rearrangement joins TRBV12-3 or TRBV12-4 to TRBJ1-5; 10 bases are a match to TRBD1. This CDR3 spans 14 amino acids. V was pared by 6 bases and J by 6 bases, with 5 bases of the junction left unmatched. CDR3 loop: CASRAGQGCQPQHF. The CDR3 DNA is TGTGCCAGCAGGGCGGGACAGGGGTGTCAGCCCCAGCATTTT.

There are a few counts of this clonotype. Just one base apart from a much larger clone, this may be a read error. The chain couples TRBV12-3 or TRBV12-4 to TRBJ2-1, with D maybe TRBD1 (6 bases). The CDR3 contains 12 residues. V lost 3 bases, J lost 8 bases, and 8 bases lay in between. The CDR3 region is CASSFRGHEQFF. CDR3 bases: TGTGCCAGCAGTTTCAGGGGCCATGAGCAGTTCTTC.

This clonotype showed up just a few times. The V and J genes are TRBV7-7 and TRBJ2-5, with 14 bases fitting TRBD2. This CDR3 has 16 amino acids. Trimming took 5 bases from V and 11 from J; bases not matched to a gene: 13. Germline CDR1 and CDR2: SSHAT and FNYEAQ (reference sequence). CDR3 loop: CASSPGTSGGYNEQYF. The CDR3 DNA reads TGTGCCAGCAGCCCGGGGACTAGCGGGGGATACAATGAGCAGTACTTC.

This clonotype was seen more than once but under ten times. Germline is not matched at one junction end, which may reflect a read error. The genes are TRBV7-9 and TRBJ1-1; 8 bases align to TRBD1. Germline V lookup: CDR1 SEHNR, CDR2 FQNEAQ (reference sequence). The CDR3 covers 16 residues. CDR3 in DNA: TGTGCCAGCACCTTAGGGGGGACAGGCCGAAACACTGAAGCTTTCTTT. The encoded protein is CASTLGGTGRNTEAFF.

This clonotype was counted at least ten times. This clone may be a read error of a much larger clone one base away. The chain combines TRBV27 with TRBJ2-5; D is ambiguous. This CDR3 contains 13 residues. The germline V gene encodes CDR1 MNHEY and CDR2 SMNVEV (reference sequence). Deletions cut 9 bases from V and 11 bases from J, with 22 bases between. The CDR3 DNA follows: TGTGCCAGTATTTCAGGTGCTGGCAATGAGCAGTACTTC. Translation gives CASISGAGNEQYF.

This clonotype was counted ten times or more. The chain uses TRBV6-5 and TRBJ1-1, with D unresolved. Trimming removed 0 bases at V and 0 bases at J, with 8 bases between. CDR1 and CDR2 (germline): MNHEY, SVGAGI. CDR3 size: 15 residues. The CDR3 DNA is TGTGCCAGCAGTTACTCGGTTCTTATGAACACTGAAGCTTTCTTT. This codes for CASSYSVLMNTEAFF.

The CDR3: CASSGPGPSYEQYF. DNA of the CDR3: TGTGCCAGCAGTGGCCCCGGTCCCTCCTACGAGCAGTACTTC. V gene TRBV28 combines with J gene TRBJ2-7, with D hard to call. Germline assignment: CDR1 MDHEN and CDR2 SYDVKM. Deletions cut 5 bases from V and 0 bases from J, with 11 bases between. The CDR3 loop spans 14 amino acids.

Concerning this clonotype: An end of the junction does not agree with germline; a read error may underlie this. The chain joins TRBV7-9 to TRBJ2-1, with D maybe TRBD2 (5 bases). The CDR3 runs 16 residues. Germline CDR1 and CDR2: SEHNR and FQNEAQ (reference sequence). This CDR3 reads CASTLPPGYGNNGQFF. The CDR3 DNA follows: TGTGCCAGCACCTTGCCACCGGGGTATGGGAACAATGGGCAGTTCTTC.

The chain employs TRBV7-2 and TRBJ2-1; 7 bases match TRBD1. The CDR3 extends over 15 amino acids. V shed 3 bases and J 4 bases; nucleotides not matched to a gene: 6. Germline values: CDR1 SGHTA, CDR2 FQGNSA. The CDR3: CASSLEDRAYNEQFF. As DNA, the CDR3 is TGTGCCAGCAGCTTGGAAGACAGGGCGTACAATGAGCAGTTCTTC.

This clonotype has only a few counts. This chain links TRBV6-5 with TRBJ2-2; no definite D call. The CDR3 has 14 residues. V dropped 5 bases and J dropped 4 bases, with 11 bases sitting between them. Germline CDR1 is MNHEY and CDR2 is SVGAGI. The DNA for the CDR3 is TGTGCCAGCAGTGCCGGACGGCTCACCGGGGAGCTGTTTTTT. This translates into CASSAGRLTGELFF.